One sample yielded the 32 T cell receptor beta chains listed below, sequenced in a study of blood T cell repertoires in COVID-19 (dated by TCRdb to the early 2020s). The library came from the immunoSEQ multiplex PCR assay. The table comes from immuneACCESS by way of TCRdb, which keeps in-frame sequences with V and J called. Part of the clones is missing from these tables; in studies checked, under half for an unresolved V gene and the rest for unknown reasons. The sample table lists 84,000 or so clones, 85% of them with a count of one. Of the sample, more than 15% is held by the ten largest clones. Sequenced sample: peripheral blood. These receptors all stem from a man older than 75 with active or convalescent COVID-19.

Of note for this clone: One junction end does not reproduce the germline sequence, and a read error may be involved. The chain has TRBV5-1 and TRBJ2-3, with TRBD2 as a possible D gene (5 bases). The CDR3 consists of 16 residues. CDR1 is SGHRS, CDR2 YFSETQ, per germline. The CDR3, as DNA: TGCGCCAGCGGCTTGATCAGCGGACGTAGCACAGATACGCAGTATTTT. Protein product: CASGLISGRSTDTQYF.

J is TRBJ2-7 and V is TRBV5-5; 7 bases agree with TRBD1. Germline V CDR1 and CDR2: SGHKS, YYEKEE (reference sequence). V was clipped by 0 bases and J by 2 bases; unmatched bases: 5. The CDR3 is 15 residues long. CDR3 nucleotide sequence: TGTGCCAGCAGCTTGGGGACAGGTGCTGCCTACGAGCAGTACGTC. This encodes CASSLGTGAAYEQYV.

The chain couples TRBV7-2 to TRBJ1-1; possible D gene TRBD1, 5 bases. This CDR3 is 17 amino acids long. Germline V lookup: CDR1 SGHTA, CDR2 FQGNSA. Trimming left V 5 bases short and J 0 bases short, with 19 bases between. The DNA for the CDR3 is TGTGCCAGCAGCCCCTTGGCAGGGATCTCTATGAACACTGAAGCTTTCTTT. Protein product: CASSPLAGISMNTEAFF.

The chain uses TRBV21-1 and TRBJ2-7; TRBD1, the D gene given by the table, was not confirmed from the DNA. TRBV21-1 is a listed pseudogene. This CDR3 is built from 15 residues. CDR3 sequence: CASTPTDRRNYEQYV. The CDR3 bases are TGTGCCAGCACCCCGACTGACAGAAGGAACTACGAGCAGTACGTC.

V usage is TRBV6-6 and J usage is TRBJ1-2; D remains ambiguous. The CDR3 has 15 amino acids. Trimming cost V 2 bases and J 1 base, with 11 bases left between them. Germline CDR1 reads MNHNY; CDR2 reads SVGAGI (reference sequence). CDR3 in amino acids: CASSYRGGYNYGYTF. The CDR3 region has the DNA TGTGCCAGCAGTTACAGAGGCGGGTATAACTATGGCTACACCTTC.

V usage is TRBV18 and J usage is TRBJ2-7; 10 bases are shared with TRBD2. The CDR3 has 16 amino acids. V was clipped by 3 bases and J by 2 bases; unmatched bases: 7. Germline CDR1 reads KGHSH; CDR2 reads LQKENI. CDR3 sequence: CASSPGASGGPYEQYV. DNA of the CDR3: TGTGCCAGCTCACCCGGAGCTAGCGGGGGTCCCTACGAGCAGTACGTC.

The J gene is TRBJ2-1, the V gene TRBV10-2; D is unclear. Trimming took 6 bases from V and 8 from J, leaving 8 bases between them. Germline lookup yields CDR1 WSHSY and CDR2 SAAADI. The CDR3 loop spans 11 amino acids. The CDR3 sequence: CASSVAYEQFF. The CDR3, as DNA: TGCGCCAGCAGCGTAGCTTATGAGCAGTTCTTC.

This sequence joins TRBV21-1 and TRBJ1-1; no check of the table's D call, TRBD1, against the DNA was made. TRBV21-1 corresponds to a pseudogene. The CDR3 has 14 residues. The CDR3, as DNA: TGTGCCAGCAACCCGACAGGGGGCTTCACTGAAGCTTTCTTT. This sequence encodes CASNPTGGFTEAFF.

This clone was seen once. The rearrangement uses TRBV19 and TRBJ1-1; 8 nucleotides line up with TRBD1. Trimming cost V 7 bases and J 1 base; bases outside gene matches: 8. Germline V gene sequence: CDR1 LNHDA, CDR2 SQIVND (reference sequence). There are 15 residues in the CDR3. Here the CDR3 reads CASNKKQGGNTEAFF. The CDR3 coding sequence is TGTGCCAGTAACAAAAAACAGGGGGGGAACACTGAAGCTTTCTTT.

CDR3 in DNA: TGTGCCAGCAGTGACGGCAGGGGCGAGCAGTACGTC. Its translation is CASSDGRGEQYV. The genes are TRBV2 and TRBJ2-7; D possibly corresponds to TRBD1 (6 bases). There are 12 residues in the CDR3. Germline V gene lookup returns CDR1 SNHLY and CDR2 FYNNEI. V was cut by 3 bases and J by 6 bases, with 9 bases left in between.

J is TRBJ2-1 and V is TRBV20-1, with D possibly being TRBD2 (6 bases). The CDR3 spans 14 residues. From germline, CDR1 is DFQATT and CDR2 SNEGSKA (reference sequence). The V end was cut by 3 bases, the J end by 6 bases, with 15 bases between. CDR3 nucleotide sequence: TGCAGTGCTAGTTTTAGCGGAGACCTCAATGAGCAGTTCTTC. This translates into CSASFSGDLNEQFF.

V is TRBV7-8 and J is TRBJ2-1; 11 nucleotides line up with TRBD2. CDR3 length: 21 amino acids. CDR1 and CDR2 (germline): SGHVS, FQNEAQ. V lost 5 bases, J lost 4 bases, and 22 bases stayed unmatched. CDR3 DNA sequence: TGTGCCAGCAGCACACGGACAGGGGCTACCCCGGGACTAGCGGTATACAATGAGCAGTTCTTC. Translating it yields CASSTRTGATPGLAVYNEQFF.

This clone has a handful of counts. This chain uses TRBV6-2 or TRBV6-3 with TRBJ2-1, with D maybe TRBD2 (6 bases). CDR3 length: 14 amino acids. The germline V and J ends were trimmed by 0 bases and 6 bases, with 9 bases remaining between them. Germline V gene lookup returns CDR1 MNHEY and CDR2 SVGEGT. In nucleotides, the CDR3 is TGTGCCAGCAGTTACTCAACCGGGAGCAATGAGCAGTTCTTC. Translation: CASSYSTGSNEQFF.

This clone occurred a few times. The chain joins TRBV7-9 to TRBJ1-5; no firm D call. V was cut by 5 bases and J by 4 bases, with 12 bases left in between. The CDR3 runs 14 residues. Germline V gene data show CDR1 as SEHNR and CDR2 as FQNEAQ (reference sequence). CDR3 region: CASSAGGRNQPQHF. DNA of the CDR3: TGTGCCAGCAGCGCGGGAGGACGTAATCAGCCCCAGCATTTT.

The chain employs TRBV5-1 and TRBJ2-2; tentative D call: TRBD1 (6 bases). The CDR3 runs to 15 residues. From germline, CDR1 is SGHRS and CDR2 YFSETQ. V was pared by 4 bases and J by 2 bases, with 12 bases between. DNA of the CDR3: TGCGCCAGCAGCGTGAGACAGGATAACACCGGGGAGCTGTTTTTT. Amino acids: CASSVRQDNTGELFF.

For this clone: The DNA is left out, because the CDR3 cannot be placed on it with certainty; the CDR3 is given as TCRdb lists it. The chain recombines TRBV25-1 with TRBJ2-1; the table's D call of TRBD2 was not tested on the DNA. The germline gives CDR1 MGHDK, CDR2 SYGVNS. The CDR3 extends over 16 residues, inclusive of both ends. CDR3 protein: CASSSSDSISYNEQFF.

The chain carries TRBV7-2 and TRBJ1-3, with TRBD1 identical over 8 bases. Unmatched junction bases numbered 3, after V lost 1 base and J lost 4 bases. CDR1 SGHTA and CDR2 FQGNSA come from the germline V gene. The CDR3 runs to 15 residues. CDR3 in amino acids: CASSLVQGAGNTIYF. As DNA, the CDR3 is TGTGCCAGCAGCTTAGTTCAGGGGGCAGGAAACACCATATATTTT.

About this clone: Other DNA sequences from this sample encode an identical CDR3 as well. J is TRBJ2-5 and V is TRBV24-1, with D unresolved. V shed 1 base and J shed 5 bases, with 4 bases lying between them. CDR3 length: 12 amino acids. Germline CDR1 reads KGHDR; CDR2 reads SFDVKD. CDR3: CATSDFLETQYF. CDR3 DNA: TGTGCCACCAGTGATTTCCTGGAGACCCAGTACTTC.

This clone was detected only once. V gene TRBV9 combines with J gene TRBJ2-3; D is possibly TRBD1 (6 bases). The germline V gene encodes CDR1 SGDLS and CDR2 YYNGEE. The CDR3 extends over 16 amino acids. V lost 2 bases and J 4 bases, leaving 17 bases between the germline ends. In DNA, the CDR3 is TGTGCCAGCAGCGTCTTACAGGGACCACCACCAGATACGCAGTATTTT. Encoded protein: CASSVLQGPPPDTQYF. Complete variable domain (other parts from reference TRBV9 and TRBJ2-3): DSGVTQTPKHLITATGQRVTLRCSPRSGDLSVYWYQQSLDQGLQFLIQYYNGEERAKGNILERFSAQQFPDLHSELNLSSLELGDSALYFCASSVLQGPPPDTQYFGPGTRLTVL.

This chain uses TRBV29-1 with TRBJ2-5; TRBD2 agrees at 10 bases. Losses at the gene ends were 6 bases for V and 4 bases for J; bases not matched to a gene: 5. The germline CDR1 and CDR2 sequences are SQVTM and ANQGSEA. This CDR3 contains 13 residues. In nucleotides, the CDR3 is TGCAGCGTCCTAGCGGGAGTTACAGAGACCCAGTACTTC. Its protein is CSVLAGVTETQYF.

This clone has a handful of counts. The V gene is TRBV7-3, the J gene TRBJ2-5, with a tentative D call TRBD1 (5 bases). Trimming took off 5 bases at V and 4 bases at J, with 14 bases between the two ends. Germline CDR1 and CDR2: SGHTA and FQGTGA. CDR3 length: 14 amino acids. The CDR3 spells CASSPSGRAETQYF. The DNA of the CDR3 is TGTGCCAGCAGCCCCTCCGGCAGGGCAGAGACCCAGTACTTC.

This chain links TRBV7-2 with TRBJ1-2; 8 nucleotides match TRBD1. The germline CDR1 and CDR2 sequences are SGHTA and FQGNSA. Unmatched junction bases numbered 11, after V lost 7 bases and J lost 4 bases. The CDR3 covers 15 residues. Here the CDR3 reads CASTPRTGTIYGYTF. The CDR3, as DNA: TGTGCCAGCACCCCCCGGACAGGGACGATCTATGGCTACACCTTC.

J is TRBJ2-3 and V is TRBV18, with D maybe TRBD2 (6 bases). The germline V gene encodes CDR1 KGHSH and CDR2 LQKENI. The V and J ends lost 5 bases and 2 bases respectively, with 11 bases between them. The CDR3 spans 14 residues. The CDR3 loop reads CASSKGLPTDTQYF. The CDR3 coding sequence is TGTGCCAGCTCAAAGGGACTCCCCACAGATACGCAGTATTTT.

J is TRBJ1-2 and V is TRBV27; possibly TRBD1 for D (5 bases). V lost 2 bases, J lost 0 bases, and 16 bases lay in between. This CDR3 spans 17 amino acids. Germline CDR1 is MNHEY and CDR2 is SMNVEV (reference sequence). The CDR3 region has the DNA TGTGCCAGCAGTTTACGGGCGGGACCCCTAGCTAACTATGGCTACACCTTC. Amino acids: CASSLRAGPLANYGYTF.

The chain recombines TRBV21-1 with TRBJ2-4; the listed D gene, TRBD2, was not tested against the DNA. TRBV21-1 is reported as a pseudogene. There are 18 residues in the CDR3. CDR3 nucleotides: TGTGCCAGCAGCATAAAAAGGGGGGGCAGCTTCTCCAAAAACATTCAGTACTTC. Encoded protein: CASSIKRGGSFSKNIQYF.

The chain is built from TRBV2 and TRBJ1-5, with D unresolved. CDR1 is SNHLY, CDR2 FYNNEI, per germline. The V end lost 2 bases, the J end lost 1 base, and 9 bases lay between the germline ends. The CDR3 contains 15 residues. Here the CDR3 reads CASSENRLSNQPQHF. CDR3 coding DNA: TGTGCCAGCAGTGAAAACAGATTAAGCAATCAGCCCCAGCATTTT.

The rearrangement joins TRBV6-5 to TRBJ1-2, with TRBD1 matching 8 bases. This CDR3 contains 12 residues. The V segment lost 5 bases and the J segment 10 bases; nucleotides outside the gene matches: 6. Germline CDR1 MNHEY, CDR2 SVGAGI. CDR3 DNA: TGTGCCAGCAGTCTACAGGGGGAGACCTACACCTTC. It specifies CASSLQGETYTF.

The chain couples TRBV5-4 to TRBJ2-1, with 7 nucleotides matching TRBD2. In germline, CDR1 is SGHNT, CDR2 YYREEE (reference sequence). The V and J ends lost 4 bases and 6 bases, in that order; junction bases with no gene match: 7. The CDR3 spans 14 residues. The CDR3 spells CASSHPAGVNEQFF. Written as DNA, the CDR3 is TGTGCCAGCAGCCACCCTGCGGGAGTCAATGAGCAGTTCTTC.

The J gene is TRBJ2-3, the V gene TRBV6-4; the D is unclear. Trimming left V 2 bases short and J 3 bases short, with 3 bases between. This CDR3 has 12 residues. Germline lookup yields CDR1 MRHNA and CDR2 SNTAGT. As DNA, the CDR3 is TGTGCCAGCAGTGACGAGACAGATACGCAGTATTTT. Its protein product is CASSDETDTQYF.

This chain uses TRBV19 with TRBJ1-1; maybe TRBD1 (5 bases). Deletions cut 5 bases from V and 2 bases from J, with 12 bases between. The CDR3 consists of 14 residues. Germline CDR1 is LNHDA and CDR2 is SQIVND (reference sequence). The CDR3 coding sequence is TGTGCCAGTAGTGGGGGGACGTATAACACTGAAGCTTTCTTT. This translates into CASSGGTYNTEAFF.

CDR3 nucleotides: TGTGCCAGTAGTAGGGACAGAGAAAACTATGGCTACACCTTC. Amino acids: CASSRDRENYGYTF. The V and J genes are TRBV19 and TRBJ1-2; 7 nucleotides align to TRBD1. Trimming took 4 bases from V and 2 from J; bases not matched to a gene: 4. The CDR3 has 14 residues. CDR1 and CDR2 (germline): LNHDA, SQIVND (reference sequence).

The chain's CDR3 is CASSSPGGTEAFF. CDR3 coding DNA: TGTGCCAGCAGTTCCCCCGGGGGAACTGAAGCTTTCTTT. The genes are TRBV6-5 and TRBJ1-1; tentatively, D is TRBD1 (5 bases). This CDR3 has 13 amino acids. The V gene lost 4 bases and the J gene lost 5 bases, with 11 bases spanning the gap. Germline V gene sequence: CDR1 MNHEY, CDR2 SVGAGI.